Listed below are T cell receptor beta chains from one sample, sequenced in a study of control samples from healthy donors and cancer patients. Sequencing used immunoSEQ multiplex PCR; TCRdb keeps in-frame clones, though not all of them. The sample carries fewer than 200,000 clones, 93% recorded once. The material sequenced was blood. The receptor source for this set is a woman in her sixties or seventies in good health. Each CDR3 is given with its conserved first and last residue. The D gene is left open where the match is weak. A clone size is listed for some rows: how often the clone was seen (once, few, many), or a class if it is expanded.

TGTGCCAGTAGTATTCGGACAGCCAACACTGAAGCTTTCTTT	CASSIRTANTEAFF	TRBV19	TRBJ1-1	-	-
TGTGCCAGCAGCACGCCTCCCGGACAGGGAGGCAATTCACCCCTCCACTTT	CASSTPPGQGGNSPLHF	TRBV7-9	TRBJ1-6	-	TRBD1
TGTGCAATCAGGGACTCAAGATCTTATGGCTACACCTTC	CAIRDSRSYGYTF	TRBV10-3	TRBJ1-2	-	-
TGTGCCAGCAGCCTAAGACCTAGCGGGGGGGACACAGATACGCAGTATTTT	CASSLRPSGGDTDTQYF	TRBV7-3	TRBJ2-3	-	TRBD2
TGTGCCAGCTCACCTCAGGGGGAAAGCTACGAGCAGTACTTC	CASSPQGESYEQYF	TRBV18	TRBJ2-7	-	TRBD1
TGTGCCAGCAGTGAAACGACAGGGGTCAACAATGAGCAGTTCTTC	CASSETTGVNNEQFF	TRBV25-1	TRBJ2-1	-	TRBD1
TGTGCCAGCAGCTTTGGACAGGCTAATGAAAAACTGTTTTTT	CASSFGQANEKLFF	TRBV7-8	TRBJ1-4	-	TRBD1
TGCGCCAGCAGCAGGGGGACAGGCTTTTCCTACGAGCAGTACTTC	CASSRGTGFSYEQYF	TRBV5-1	TRBJ2-7	-	TRBD1
TGTGCCAGCAGAACACTTGGACAGAACCACGGAAAACTGTTTTTT	CASRTLGQNHGKLFF	TRBV27	TRBJ1-4	-	-
TGTGCCAGCAGCGCCGGACATAACCTCTATGGCTACACCTTC	CASSAGHNLYGYTF	TRBV9	TRBJ1-2	-	-
TGTGCCAGCAGCTTACAAGAGTCACCCCTCCACTTT	CASSLQESPLHF	TRBV7-2	TRBJ1-6	-	-
TGTGCCAGCAGCGTCGGACAGGACAATCAGCCCCAGCATTTT	CASSVGQDNQPQHF	TRBV9	TRBJ1-5	few	TRBD1
TGTGCCAGCAGCCGTAGCCGGTTACAAAACAATGAGCAGTTCTTC	CASSRSRLQNNEQFF	TRBV7-2	TRBJ2-1	-	-
TGTGCCAGCAGCTTCACCGGGACAGGGTATCTCGCTGAAGCTTTCTTT	CASSFTGTGYLAEAFF	TRBV11-2	TRBJ1-1	-	TRBD1
TGCAGCGCCTATAGCGGGGGGGCACCTAGGCAGCAGTTCTTC	CSAYSGGAPRQQFF	TRBV29-1	TRBJ2-1	-	TRBD2
TGCAGTGCTAGTCCTCCCGGGTTCGGCTACACCTTC	CSASPPGFGYTF	TRBV20-1	TRBJ1-2	once	-
TGTGCCAGCAGCTTAGGCGGGATCGGGTATGGCTACACCTTC	CASSLGGIGYGYTF	TRBV7-3	TRBJ1-2	-	-
TGTGCCAGCAGCGACCCCGCAGGGACAGGGCATAAGAATGAGCAGTTCTTC	CASSDPAGTGHKNEQFF	TRBV21-1	TRBJ2-1	-	-
TGCGCCAGCAGCTGGGACGTAGAAAACTATGGCTACACCTTC	CASSWDVENYGYTF	TRBV4-1	TRBJ1-2	-	-
TGTGCCAGCAGCAGTTATGGGACAGTTTACAATGAGCAGTTCTTC	CASSSYGTVYNEQFF	TRBV14	TRBJ2-1	once	TRBD1
TGTGCCAGCAGCTTAATTATGAATGGCTACACCTTC	CASSLIMNGYTF	TRBV7-9	TRBJ1-2	-	-
TGTGCCAGCAGCTTAGATGCTAGAGGACTAGCTCGATACAATGAGCAGTTCTTC	CASSLDARGLARYNEQFF	TRBV7-9	TRBJ2-1	few	TRBD2
TGTGCCAGTAGTATGGACTCGGGGGGGCGTGGCAATGAGCAGTTCTTC	CASSMDSGGRGNEQFF	TRBV19	TRBJ2-1	-	TRBD2
TGTGCCCGGGGTAGGGGCCAATACAATGAGCAGTTCTTC	CARGRGQYNEQFF	TRBV30	TRBJ2-1	-	-
TGTGCCAGCTCACCAATCAGGGCCAGCAATCAGCCCCAGCATTTT	CASSPIRASNQPQHF	TRBV18	TRBJ1-5	-	-
TGTGCCAGCAGCGTGCCGACAGCCGTCTCTGGAAACACCATATATTTT	CASSVPTAVSGNTIYF	TRBV11-2	TRBJ1-3	once	-
TGTGCCAGCAGCATCTACGACCAGATTAACTATGGCTACACCTTC	CASSIYDQINYGYTF	TRBV7-9	TRBJ1-2	once	-
TGTGCCAGCAGTTTATGGGGTTTCGGGGAGACCCAGTACTTC	CASSLWGFGETQYF	TRBV27	TRBJ2-5	once	-
TGTGCCAGCAAAGGACAGGTCAATCAGCCCCAGCATTTT	CASKGQVNQPQHF	TRBV2	TRBJ1-5	-	TRBD1
TGTGCCAGCAGCTTGGAGGGACTATTCTACGAGCAGTACTTC	CASSLEGLFYEQYF	TRBV7-9	TRBJ2-7	-	TRBD2
TGCGCCAGCAGCTTGAGCGGCGTCCAAGAGACCCAGTACTTC	CASSLSGVQETQYF	TRBV5-1	TRBJ2-5	-	-
TGTGCCAGCAGCCCAGGGGTAGGAAACACCATATATTTT	CASSPGVGNTIYF	TRBV7-9	TRBJ1-3	-	-
TGTGCCAGCAGCGTTAACAGGGAAAACTATGGCTACACCTTC	CASSVNRENYGYTF	TRBV7-2	TRBJ1-2	once	-
TGTGCCAGCAGCTTAGAAGATACGCAGTATTTT	CASSLEDTQYF	TRBV11-3	TRBJ2-3	-	-
TGTGCCAGCAGCTTCGGCGGCGCGAACACCGGGGAGCTGTTTTTT	CASSFGGANTGELFF	TRBV7-9	TRBJ2-2	-	-
TGTGCCAGCAGCCCTTGGACAGGAGGTGAAGCTTTCTTT	CASSPWTGGEAFF	TRBV3-1/TRBV3-2	TRBJ1-1	-	TRBD1
TGCGCCAGCAGCTTGGACCCCAGGGGAACCTACAATGAGCAGTTCTTC	CASSLDPRGTYNEQFF	TRBV5-1	TRBJ2-1	-	-
TGTGCCAGCAGCTTAGGCGGGTCCGAGACTAATGAAAAACTGTTTTTT	CASSLGGSETNEKLFF	TRBV11-2	TRBJ1-4	-	-
TGTGCCAGCAGCTTACGAGGGGTCGAGCAGTACTTC	CASSLRGVEQYF	TRBV5-5	TRBJ2-7	-	-
TGTGCCATCAGTGAGTTATATAAATCCTACAATGAGCAGTTCTTC	CAISELYKSYNEQFF	TRBV10-3	TRBJ2-1	-	-
TGCGCCAGCAGCCAAGCGGACGGGTCCTACAATGAGCAGTTCTTC	CASSQADGSYNEQFF	TRBV4-1	TRBJ2-1	-	-
TGCAGCGTTGAAGGACTAGCGGGGGGTAAAGAGACCCAGTACTTC	CSVEGLAGGKETQYF	TRBV29-1	TRBJ2-5	-	TRBD2
TGTGCCAGCAGTTTCGACGGTGGGCCACACAATGAGCAGTTCTTC	CASSFDGGPHNEQFF	TRBV6-6	TRBJ2-1	-	-
TGCAGCGCTAAGGACATCCCTGGAAACACCATATATTTT	CSAKDIPGNTIYF	TRBV29-1	TRBJ1-3	-	-
TGTGCCAGCAGCCCCGGGACAGGCCTCAATCAGCCCCAGCATTTT	CASSPGTGLNQPQHF	TRBV6-5	TRBJ1-5	-	TRBD1
TGTGCCAGCTCCGGCCGGACAGGGCCCTCCTACGAGCAGTACTTC	CASSGRTGPSYEQYF	TRBV18	TRBJ2-7	once	TRBD1
TGTGCCAGTAGTACACGGGGGCCCCTCGGCGATGAGCAGTTCTTC	CASSTRGPLGDEQFF	TRBV19	TRBJ2-1	-	-
TGTGCCAGCAGCCAGGACAGGGCTGAGTTGCCCCTCCACTTT	CASSQDRAELPLHF	TRBV11-2	TRBJ1-6	-	TRBD1
TGTGCCAGTAGTATCATGGGACGGAGCAATCAGCCCCAGCATTTT	CASSIMGRSNQPQHF	TRBV19	TRBJ1-5	-	-
TGTGCCAGCAGCTACAAAGTGGGACTAGCGGGGGGACCCCCTTACACAGATACGCAGTATTTT	CASSYKVGLAGGPPYTDTQYF	TRBV9	TRBJ2-3	once	TRBD2